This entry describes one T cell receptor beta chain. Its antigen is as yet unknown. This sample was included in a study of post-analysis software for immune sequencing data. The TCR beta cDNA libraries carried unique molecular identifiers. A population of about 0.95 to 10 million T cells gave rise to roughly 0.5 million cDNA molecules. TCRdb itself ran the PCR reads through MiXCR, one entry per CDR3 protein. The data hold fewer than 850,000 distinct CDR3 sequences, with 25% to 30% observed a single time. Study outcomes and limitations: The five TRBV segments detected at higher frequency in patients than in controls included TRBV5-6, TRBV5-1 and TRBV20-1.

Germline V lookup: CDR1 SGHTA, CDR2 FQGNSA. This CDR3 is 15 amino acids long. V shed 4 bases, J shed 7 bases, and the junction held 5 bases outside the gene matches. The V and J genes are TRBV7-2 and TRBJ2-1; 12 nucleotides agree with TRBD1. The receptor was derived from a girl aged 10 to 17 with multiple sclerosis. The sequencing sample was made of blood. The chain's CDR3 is CASSYGTGGTNEQFF. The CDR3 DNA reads TGTGCCAGCAGCTACGGGACAGGGGGCACGAATGAGCAGTTCTTC.